This T cell receptor beta chain was observed in a study of early T cells in non-severe SARS-CoV-2 infection (dated by TCRdb to the early 2020s). About the study as a whole: Bulk RNA from unsorted whole blood was used for TCR sequencing, so alpha and beta chains could not be paired.

The paper's findings and limits, for the study overall: VDJdb matching was skewed toward anti-spike CD8 responses and likely underestimated virus-specific expansions by missing private and CD4 specificities.

This clonotype was seen many times. Its antigen remains undetermined. No much larger clone exists at a distance of one base, and base qualities are not known. A case-control design nested within a healthcare worker cohort in London, UK, was used, with weekly nasopharyngeal swab PCR tests and blood sampling performed. Between 23 and 31 March 2020, the week of the UK lockdown, healthcare workers were enrolled and then followed up weekly for as long as 16 weeks. Libraries were made using 5' RACE. This sample was sequenced with a NextSeq 500. Unique molecular identifiers were attached to individual cDNA molecules in the TCR library protocol so that sequencing error and PCR bias could be corrected. Both TCR alpha and beta chains were sequenced, and tight co-correlation was observed between alpha and beta sequence abundances in each sample. The authors processed their data as follows. Decombinator V4 was used to annotate TCR sequences for V gene, J gene and CDR3. TCRs were defined as expanded if a significant change between any two time points was detected under a Poisson model with p below 0.0001. TCR abundances were normalised to the total number of TCRs sequenced per sample and expressed as counts per million. TRAV1-2 paired with TRAJ12, TRAJ20 or TRAJ33 defined MAIT TCRs, while TRAV10 paired with TRAJ18 defined iNKT TCRs. VDJdb, accessed 1 November 2021, was searched for CMV, EBV and SARS-CoV-2 annotated TCRs, with TCRs annotated for multiple antigens excluded. Starting from the raw public reads, TCRdb applied fastp trimming at Q25, assembled clones with MiXCR and retained in-frame beta chains. Each entry is one CDR3 protein sequence, shown with its most common DNA and genes. These V and J calls derive from TCRdb rather than the authors' analysis. This sample is represented by 20,000 to 25,000 distinct CDR3 sequences; 3.6% of them were singletons. About 6% of the sample is taken by the ten largest.

A distance of 10 bases separates the germline ends of V and J, which lose 4 bases and 1 base respectively. From the cysteine through the phenylalanine, the CDR3 covers 14 amino acids. The retained sequence is limited to the CDR3, 42 bases, with the frame set at the first base. CDR1 KGHSH and CDR2 LQKENI were looked up in the germline V gene. The chain is encoded by TRBV18 joined to TRBJ1-2; the D gene is perhaps TRBD1, from 6 matching bases. The sequence was obtained from an adult who was a healthcare worker with PCR-confirmed SARS-CoV-2 infection or an uninfected control (not recorded which). Sequencing used whole blood. The DNA reads TGTGCCAGCTCACAAGACAGGAATAACTATGGCTACACCTTC. The encoded protein is CASSQDRNNYGYTF.